This T cell receptor (beta chain) was sequenced for a study of Ad26.COV2.S vaccination and SARS-CoV-2 variants. TCRdb's copy holds only in-frame clones and misses some; the assay was immunoSEQ multiplex PCR. The table lists 380,000 or so clones, approximately 83% of them singletons, with about 7.4% in the top ten. Treatment specified: about 20 received Ad26.COV2.S at low or high dose, single or two shots; roughly five received placebo; per-sample allocation not given. After the first vaccine or placebo injection, samples were drawn on day 63. Trimming left V 6 bases short and J 7 bases short, with 18 bases between. CDR3 size: 14 residues. Germline CDR1 and CDR2: MNHEY and SVGAGI.

Sequences were derived from peripheral blood, sampled in a trial of Ad26.COV2.S vaccine versus placebo. The sequence was collected from a person aged 18-60 years who received the Ad26.COV2.S COVID-19 vaccine or a placebo. The chain has TRBV6-5 and TRBJ1-1; possibly TRBD1 for D (5 bases). The CDR3 DNA sequence: TGTGCCAGCAGCCGCCTGGGCAGGGAAGTTGAAGCTTTCTTT. Amino acid sequence: CASSRLGREVEAFF.